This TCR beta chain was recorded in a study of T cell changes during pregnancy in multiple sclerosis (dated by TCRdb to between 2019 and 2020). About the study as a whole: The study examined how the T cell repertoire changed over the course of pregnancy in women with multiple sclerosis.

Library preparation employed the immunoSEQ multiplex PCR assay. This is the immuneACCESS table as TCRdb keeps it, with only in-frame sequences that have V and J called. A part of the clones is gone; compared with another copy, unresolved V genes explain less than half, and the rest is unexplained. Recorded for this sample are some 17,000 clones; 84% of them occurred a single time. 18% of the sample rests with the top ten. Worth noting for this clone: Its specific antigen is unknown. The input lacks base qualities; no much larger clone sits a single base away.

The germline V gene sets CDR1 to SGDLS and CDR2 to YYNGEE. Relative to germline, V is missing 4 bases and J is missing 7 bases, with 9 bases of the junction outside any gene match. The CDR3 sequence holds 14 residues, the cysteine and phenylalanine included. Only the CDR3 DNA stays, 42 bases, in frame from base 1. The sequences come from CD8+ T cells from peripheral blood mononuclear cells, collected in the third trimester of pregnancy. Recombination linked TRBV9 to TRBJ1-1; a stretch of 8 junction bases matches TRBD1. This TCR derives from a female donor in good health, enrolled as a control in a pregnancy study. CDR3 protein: CASSTTGGGGEAFF. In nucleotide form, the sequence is TGTGCCAGCAGCACAACAGGGGGAGGAGGTGAAGCTTTCTTT.